This TCR beta chain was documented in a study of T cell changes during pregnancy in multiple sclerosis. Germline V gene sequence: CDR1 SGHRS, CDR2 YFSETQ. CDR3 length: 16 amino acids. Sequencing was performed with immunoSEQ multiplex PCR; in TCRdb, only in-frame clones are kept and a portion is missing. In the table there are fewer than 110,000 clones, about 90% of which are singletons. With respect to this clone: One end of the junction is discordant with germline, which a read error may explain. The sample has other DNA sequences that encode this CDR3 too.

The source material was peripheral blood, sampled in the third trimester of pregnancy. The chain links TRBV5-1 to TRBJ1-3; D perhaps matches TRBD1 (5 bases). This sequence was found in a female donor in good health, enrolled as a control in a pregnancy study. Here the CDR3 reads CASSQEGRRSGNTIYF. CDR3 nucleotide sequence: TGCGCCAGCAGCCAGGAGGGACGTCGCTCTGGGAACACCATATATTTT.